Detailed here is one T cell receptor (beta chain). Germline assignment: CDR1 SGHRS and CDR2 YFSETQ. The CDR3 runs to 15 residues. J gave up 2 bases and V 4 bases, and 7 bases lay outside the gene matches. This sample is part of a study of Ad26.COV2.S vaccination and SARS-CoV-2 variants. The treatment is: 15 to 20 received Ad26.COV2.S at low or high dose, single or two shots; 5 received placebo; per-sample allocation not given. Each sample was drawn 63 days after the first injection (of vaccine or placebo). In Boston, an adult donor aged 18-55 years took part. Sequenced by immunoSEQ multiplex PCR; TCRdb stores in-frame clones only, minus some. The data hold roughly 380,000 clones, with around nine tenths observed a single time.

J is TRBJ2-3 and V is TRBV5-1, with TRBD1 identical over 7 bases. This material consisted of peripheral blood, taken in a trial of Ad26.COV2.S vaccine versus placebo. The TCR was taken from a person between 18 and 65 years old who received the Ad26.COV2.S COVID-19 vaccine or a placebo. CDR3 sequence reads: CASSAGTVDTDTQYF. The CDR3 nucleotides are TGCGCCAGCAGCGCCGGGACAGTTGACACAGATACGCAGTATTTT.